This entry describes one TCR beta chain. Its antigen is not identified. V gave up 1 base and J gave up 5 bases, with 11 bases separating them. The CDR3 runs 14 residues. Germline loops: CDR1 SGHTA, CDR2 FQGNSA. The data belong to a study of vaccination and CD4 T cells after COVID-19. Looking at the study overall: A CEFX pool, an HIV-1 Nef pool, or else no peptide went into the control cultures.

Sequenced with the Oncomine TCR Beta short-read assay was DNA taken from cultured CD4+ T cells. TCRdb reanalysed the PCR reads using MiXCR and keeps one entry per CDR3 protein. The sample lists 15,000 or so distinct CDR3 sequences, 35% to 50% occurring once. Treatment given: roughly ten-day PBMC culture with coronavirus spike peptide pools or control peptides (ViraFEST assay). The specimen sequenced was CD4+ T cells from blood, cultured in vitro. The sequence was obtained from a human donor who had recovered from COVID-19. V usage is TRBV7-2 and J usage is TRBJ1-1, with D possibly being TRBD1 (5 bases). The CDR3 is CASSLGPGSTEAFF. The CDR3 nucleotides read TGTGCCAGCAGCTTAGGCCCAGGGAGTACTGAAGCTTTCTTT.